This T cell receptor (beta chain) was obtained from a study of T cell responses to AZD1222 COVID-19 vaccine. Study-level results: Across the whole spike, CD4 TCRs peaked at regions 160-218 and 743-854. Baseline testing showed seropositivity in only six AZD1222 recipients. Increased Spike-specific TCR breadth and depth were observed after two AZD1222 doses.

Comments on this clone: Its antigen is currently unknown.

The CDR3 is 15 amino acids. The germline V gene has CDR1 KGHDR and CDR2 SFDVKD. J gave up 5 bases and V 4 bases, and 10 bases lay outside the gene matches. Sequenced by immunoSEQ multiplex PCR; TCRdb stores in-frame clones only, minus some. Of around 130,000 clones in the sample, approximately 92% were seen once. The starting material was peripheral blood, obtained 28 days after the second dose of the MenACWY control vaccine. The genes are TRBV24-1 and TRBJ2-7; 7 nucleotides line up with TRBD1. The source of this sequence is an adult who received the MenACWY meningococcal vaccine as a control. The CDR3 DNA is TGTGCCACCAGTGACCGAGCGGACAGGATGAACGAGCAGTACTTC. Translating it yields CATSDRADRMNEQYF.